This T cell receptor (beta chain) derives from a study of long-term antiretroviral therapy in people with HIV. Survey-level immunoSEQ v3.0 assays were run. Using immunoSEQ multiplex PCR, the repertoire was profiled, and TCRdb retains in-frame clones only, with some absent. In the table there are tens of thousands of clones, more than 85% of which are singletons. Germline V CDR1 and CDR2: SGDLS, YYNGEE. The CDR3 runs 14 residues. V was pared by 2 bases and J by 0 bases, with 8 bases between. The clonotype originates from a man aged 45-60 years with HIV. The specimen was unsorted PBMCs, collected 5.3 years after starting antiretroviral therapy. The gene calls are TRBV9 and TRBJ1-1; a weak D match, TRBD1 (6 bases). The CDR3 DNA reads as TGTGCCAGCAGCGTTGGACAGATGAACACTGAAGCTTTCTTT. This gives the protein CASSVGQMNTEAFF.